Included here is one TCR beta chain sequence, with context. Its specificity is unknown. Clones were read by immunoSEQ multiplex PCR, and TCRdb kept only the in-frame ones, dropping some. Found here are about 330,000 clones, around 90% of them singletons; the top ten hold around 5.5%. The treatment was: around 19 received Ad26.COV2.S at low or high dose, single or two shots; about 5 received placebo; per-sample allocation not given. Sampling took place 63 days after the first vaccine or placebo injection. What was given as vaccine was an Ad26 vector encoding Wuhan-strain SARS-CoV-2 spike. The data derive from a study of Ad26.COV2.S vaccination and SARS-CoV-2 variants. At the level of the study: Each vaccinee took Ad26.COV2.S intramuscularly, once or twice 56 days apart.

This CDR3 is 16 amino acids long. In germline, CDR1 is SEHNR, CDR2 FQNEAQ (reference sequence). V shed 9 bases and J 1 base; nucleotides not matched to a gene: 11. Study results and caveats: In vaccinated individuals, spike-specific CD8+ and CD4+ T cell responses reportedly displayed substantial breadth. Among vaccine recipients, spike-specific TCR breadth exceeded that of placebo recipients.

The receptor's source is a person aged 18-65 years who received the Ad26.COV2.S COVID-19 vaccine or a placebo. The rearrangement uses TRBV7-9 and TRBJ1-1; 10 positions match TRBD1. This sample comprised peripheral blood, obtained in a trial of Ad26.COV2.S vaccine versus placebo. The chain's CDR3 is CASLQTRQGANTEAFF. CDR3 bases: TGTGCCAGTCTCCAAACTCGACAGGGGGCGAACACTGAAGCTTTCTTT. Variable domain in full (rest from reference TRBV7-9 and TRBJ1-1): DTGVSQNPRHKITKRGQNVTFRCDPISEHNRLYWYRQTLGQGPEFLTYFQNEAQLEKSRLLSDRFSAERPKGSFSTLEIQRTEQGDSAMYLCASLQTRQGANTEAFFGQGTRLTVV.